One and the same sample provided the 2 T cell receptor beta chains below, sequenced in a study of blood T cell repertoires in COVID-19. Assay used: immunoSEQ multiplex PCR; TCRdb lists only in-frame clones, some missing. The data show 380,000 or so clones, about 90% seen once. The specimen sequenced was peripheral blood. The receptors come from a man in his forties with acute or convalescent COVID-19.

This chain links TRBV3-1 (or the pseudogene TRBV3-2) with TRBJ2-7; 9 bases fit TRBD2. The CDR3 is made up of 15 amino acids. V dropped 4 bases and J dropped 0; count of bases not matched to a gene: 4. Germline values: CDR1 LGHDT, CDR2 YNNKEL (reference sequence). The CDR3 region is CASSRTSGPSYEQYF. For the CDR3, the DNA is TGTGCCAGCAGCCGAACTAGCGGGCCCTCCTACGAGCAGTACTTC.

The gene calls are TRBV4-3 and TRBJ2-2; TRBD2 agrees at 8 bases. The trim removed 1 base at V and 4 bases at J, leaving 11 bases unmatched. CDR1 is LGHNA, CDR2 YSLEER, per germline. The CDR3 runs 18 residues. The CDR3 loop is CASSQVFGKRGLTGELFF. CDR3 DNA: TGCGCCAGCAGCCAAGTTTTCGGGAAGCGGGGGCTCACCGGGGAGCTGTTTTTT.